The 11 T cell receptor beta chains reported below all come from one sample, sequenced in a study of graft-versus-host responses after intestinal transplantation. The protocol was immunoSEQ multiplex PCR, while the TCRdb copy is restricted to in-frame clones and leaves out a portion. The profile shows tens of thousands of clones, around 94% of them singletons. This specimen consisted of PBMCs, obtained 156 days after intestinal transplant. The receptors here all came from a human patient who received an intestinal transplant, so some T cells may come from the graft donor.

This chain uses TRBV5-8 with TRBJ2-7; no firm D call. The CDR3 extends over 14 amino acids. Germline loops: CDR1 SGHTS, CDR2 YDEGEE. The V end lost 0 bases, the J end lost 4 bases, and 11 bases lay between the germline ends. CDR3 residues: CASSLVEVGYEQYF. CDR3 DNA: TGTGCCAGCAGCTTGGTGGAAGTAGGGTACGAGCAGTACTTC.

The chain carries TRBV11-1 and TRBJ2-5; perhaps D is TRBD1 or TRBD2 (6 bases each). Trimming removed 6 bases from V and 2 bases from J, with 16 bases in between. Germline V gene sequence: CDR1 SGHAT, CDR2 FQDESV (reference sequence). The CDR3 runs to 15 residues. This CDR3 is CASSKERGVQETQYF. Here the CDR3 DNA reads TGTGCCAGCAGTAAGGAAAGGGGGGTTCAAGAGACCCAGTACTTC.

To note about this clone: The junction departs from the called germline gene at one end, perhaps through a read error. The chain uses TRBV10-1 and TRBJ2-1; D is unresolved. The CDR3 is 15 amino acids. CDR1 is WNHNN and CDR2 is SYGVQD in the germline V gene (reference sequence). This CDR3 is CASSESGYSYSEQFF. The CDR3 DNA reads TGCGCCAGCAGTGAGTCCGGATACTCCTACAGTGAGCAGTTCTTC.

The rearrangement joins TRBV2 to TRBJ2-3; no firm D call. Germline V gives CDR1 SNHLY, CDR2 FYNNEI. This CDR3 region has 20 residues. V gave up 4 bases and J gave up 0 bases, with 26 bases separating them. The CDR3 coding sequence is TGTGCCAGCAGTGGCCTGATACCATCTTCTCGGGCCCTTAGCACAGATACGCAGTATTTT. It specifies CASSGLIPSSRALSTDTQYF.

V usage is TRBV13 and J usage is TRBJ2-1; no clear D. In germline, CDR1 is PRHDT, CDR2 FYEKMQ (reference sequence). V lost 5 bases and J 2 bases, leaving 1 base between the germline ends. The CDR3 is made up of 11 amino acids. The CDR3 sequence is CASSPYNEQFF. CDR3 nucleotides: TGTGCCAGCAGCCCCTACAATGAGCAGTTCTTC. The full variable domain, rest sourced from reference TRBV13 and TRBJ2-1, is AAGVIQSPRHLIKEKRETATLKCYPIPRHDTVYWYQQGPGQDPQFLISFYEKMQSDKGSIPDRFSAQQFSDYHSELNMSSLELGDSALYFCASSPYNEQFFGPGTRLTVL.

The V gene is TRBV5-6, the J gene TRBJ2-1; tentative D call: TRBD2 (5 bases). Germline loops: CDR1 SGHDT, CDR2 YYEEEE. Deletions cut 4 bases from V and 0 bases from J, with 17 bases between. The CDR3 consists of 17 residues. The DNA of the CDR3 is TGTGCCAGCAGCGCGGACTTGGCCACGAGCTCCTACAATGAGCAGTTCTTC. It translates to CASSADLATSSYNEQFF.

The chain recombines TRBV27 with TRBJ2-7; D may be TRBD1 (5 bases). Germline V gene data show CDR1 as MNHEY and CDR2 as SMNVEV (reference sequence). The CDR3 extends over 14 amino acids. Trimming left V 2 bases short and J 1 base short, with 9 bases between. CDR3 amino acids: CASSLAGLSYEQYF. The CDR3 nucleotides read TGTGCCAGCAGTTTAGCAGGGTTGTCCTACGAGCAGTACTTC.

The chain uses TRBV27 and TRBJ1-1, with unresolved D. Germline assignment: CDR1 MNHEY and CDR2 SMNVEV (reference sequence). V lost 3 bases to trimming and J lost 5 bases, with 13 bases between them. The CDR3 sequence is 14 residues long. The CDR3 DNA is TGTGCCAGCAGTTTGATATACGGTGGAACTGAAGCTTTCTTT. It encodes CASSLIYGGTEAFF.

The V call is TRBV11-3, the J call TRBJ2-7; 7 bases match TRBD1. V lost 3 bases and J lost 3; bases outside the gene matches: 2. Germline V gene data show CDR1 as SGHNT and CDR2 as YENEEA. The CDR3 runs 13 residues. The CDR3 sequence is CASSFGQDYEQYF. The CDR3 coding sequence is TGTGCCAGCAGCTTCGGACAGGACTACGAGCAGTACTTC. Supplemented by reference TRBV11-3 and TRBJ2-7, the full variable domain reads EAGVVQSPRYKIIEKKQPVAFWCNPISGHNTLYWYLQNLGQGPELLIRYENEEAVDDSQLPKDRFSAERLKGVDSTLKIQPAELGDSAVYLCASSFGQDYEQYFGPGTRLTVT.

V usage is TRBV19 and J usage is TRBJ1-5, with 12 bases that match TRBD1. The CDR3 is made up of 15 amino acids. J gave up 6 bases and V 5 bases, and 5 bases lay outside the gene matches. The germline CDR1 and CDR2 sequences are LNHDA and SQIVND (reference sequence). This CDR3 is CASSPGTGGVQPQHF. In nucleotides, the CDR3 is TGTGCCAGTAGTCCCGGGACAGGGGGCGTTCAGCCCCAGCATTTT. Combining the CDR3 with reference TRBV19 and TRBJ1-5 gives the whole variable domain DGGITQSPKYLFRKEGQNVTLSCEQNLNHDAMYWYRQDPGQGLRLIYYSQIVNDFQKGDIAEGYSVSREKKESFPLTVTSAQKNPTAFYLCASSPGTGGVQPQHFGDGTRLSIL.

The V gene is TRBV7-9, the J gene TRBJ1-3, with TRBD1 matching 7 bases. The CDR3 runs 19 residues. V shed 3 bases, J shed 4 bases, and the junction held 18 bases outside the gene matches. CDR1 and CDR2 (germline): SEHNR, FQNEAQ (reference sequence). CDR3 sequence (DNA): TGTGCCAGCAGCTTCAAACGACAGGGAAGAGGAAAAAGGGGAAACACCATATATTTT. Its translation is CASSFKRQGRGKRGNTIYF.